A single T cell receptor beta chain is shown here with its context. Original processing notes: Quantification of nucleated cells was approximated via reference gene primer amplification. Assay: immunoSEQ multiplex PCR; the TCRdb copy retains only in-frame clones and omits some. That table is the source of V, J and clone size, and D and trimming were worked out from the DNA. The sample has about 260,000 clones, more than 85% seen once; the top ten hold approximately 2.6%. The sample originates from a study of blood T cell repertoires in COVID-19. Study as a whole: T cells, B-cell-depleted T cells, or PBMCs provided the cDNA or gDNA that served as material.

The V gene end was trimmed by 7 bases and the J gene end by 5 bases; junction bases not matched to a gene: 13. CDR3 length: 17 residues. Germline V gene data show CDR1 as SGHKS and CDR2 as YYEKEE (reference sequence). Sequenced: peripheral blood. The origin of this receptor is a person aged 18 to 30 with COVID-19, enrolled during active disease. V is TRBV5-5 and J is TRBJ2-2; 11 bases line up with TRBD2. The CDR3 is CASLLTGTSGVTGELFF. CDR3 bases: TGTGCCAGCTTACTTACCGGGACTAGCGGAGTAACCGGGGAGCTGTTTTTT.